One sample yielded the 8 T cell receptor beta chains listed below, sequenced in a study of CD8+ T cells in alopecia areata. As the sequencing template, cDNA was produced by extracting RNA and reverse transcribing it. Measured with immunoSEQ multiplex PCR; TCRdb has only the in-frame clones, and not every one. The profile shows approximately 160,000 clones, 60% of them singletons. Regarding treatment: oral pan-JAK inhibitor, 5-10 mg twice daily. Sequencing used CD4+ T cells sorted from blood, obtained at week 24, from a patient treated with tofacitinib. The receptors originated from a human donor with alopecia areata.

The gene calls are TRBV2 and TRBJ2-5; 8 nucleotides align to TRBD2. CDR1 is SNHLY, CDR2 FYNNEI, per germline. Germline trimming cut 4 bases from V and 3 bases from J; bases unmatched to any gene: 4. The CDR3 spans 14 residues. CDR3 in amino acids: CASSGGLVKETQYF. The CDR3 DNA sequence: TGTGCCAGCAGTGGGGGACTAGTCAAAGAGACCCAGTACTTC.

The chain is built from TRBV5-1 and TRBJ2-7, with 12 bases matching TRBD1. In germline, CDR1 is SGHRS, CDR2 YFSETQ. The CDR3 consists of 13 residues. With V trimmed by 3 bases and J by 7 bases, 2 bases remained unmatched. The CDR3 DNA follows: TGCGCCAGCAGCTGGGACAGGGGGCTGGAGCAGTACTTC. Its protein is CASSWDRGLEQYF.

V usage is TRBV4-1 and J usage is TRBJ2-5, with D possibly TRBD2 on 6 matching bases. The ends were cut back, 0 bases at V and 7 bases at J, with 12 bases in the middle. CDR1 and CDR2 from the germline V gene are MGHRA and YSYEKL. The CDR3 is 14 residues long. CDR3 DNA: TGCGCCAGCAGCCAAGATCTACGGGGAGGGACCCAGTACTTC. Translation gives CASSQDLRGGTQYF.

The rearrangement uses TRBV29-1 and TRBJ2-3; D unclear. Germline CDR1 is SQVTM and CDR2 is ANQGSEA. The CDR3 has 12 residues. Trimming stripped 5 bases from V and 1 base from J, with 7 bases between. The CDR3: CSVLRGTDTQYF. Here the CDR3 DNA reads TGCAGCGTTCTACGGGGCACAGATACGCAGTATTTT.

This chain links TRBV5-1 with TRBJ1-2; no clear D gene. Germline V gives CDR1 SGHRS, CDR2 YFSETQ. The CDR3 covers 15 residues. Between the trimmed V and J ends, which lost 0 bases and 4 bases, there was a span of 13 bases. CDR3 loop: CASSLDPFSFYGYTF. The DNA of the CDR3 is TGCGCCAGCAGCTTGGATCCGTTCTCCTTCTATGGCTACACCTTC.

The chain has TRBV29-1 and TRBJ1-3; tentatively, D is TRBD1 (5 bases). CDR1 SQVTM and CDR2 ANQGSEA come from the germline V gene. Trimming removed 4 bases at V and 2 bases at J, with 12 bases between. The CDR3 loop spans 14 amino acids. CDR3 amino acids: CSVAPTVTGNTIYF. The CDR3 region has the DNA TGCAGCGTTGCCCCGACAGTTACTGGAAACACCATATATTTT.

The chain recombines TRBV30 with TRBJ2-7; D may be TRBD1 or TRBD2 (5 bases each). Germline-derived CDR1 and CDR2 are GTSNPN and SVGIG (reference sequence). The CDR3 covers 15 residues. The V end lost 1 base, the J end lost 0 bases, and 13 bases lay between the germline ends. The CDR3 sequence is CAWSAPGTHSYEQYF. The CDR3 DNA reads as TGTGCCTGGAGTGCCCCAGGGACCCACTCCTACGAGCAGTACTTC.

This chain links TRBV29-1 with TRBJ1-2, with unresolved D. V lost 4 bases and J lost 7, with 7 bases in between. Germline lookup yields CDR1 SQVTM and CDR2 ANQGSEA. This CDR3 has 10 residues. This CDR3 reads CSVGTTGYTF. The CDR3 DNA sequence: TGCAGCGTTGGGACTACTGGCTACACCTTC.